The TCR beta chain described here comes from a study of molecular identifiers for immune sequencing clone quantification. One entry per CDR3 protein results from TCRdb running MiXCR on the PCR reads. Of about 640,000 distinct CDR3 sequences in the sample, just under 20% were seen once. Trimming left V 4 bases short and J 7 bases short, with 21 bases between. From germline, CDR1 is LGHDT and CDR2 YNNKEL (reference sequence). The CDR3 contains 16 residues. This TCR was recovered from a human donor in good health. Some libraries in this study had Jurkat cell RNA spiked in. Sequenced: naive CD8+ T cells from blood, with Jurkat cell RNA spiked in. Subset defined: FACS-sorted CD8+CD4-CCR7+CD45RA+ naive T cells. The J gene is TRBJ2-3, the V gene TRBV3-1; D tentatively fits TRBD1 or TRBD2 (5 bases each). CDR3 sequence (DNA): TGTGCCAGCAGCCCCGTTTCGGGACCAACGAGAAATACGCAGTATTTT. The encoded protein is CASSPVSGPTRNTQYF.